This T cell receptor beta chain derives from a study of shared clonotypes between healthy human individuals. In the study overall: Three plates were used per donor for CD4 naive, three for CD4 memory, two for CD8 naive and one for CD8 memory.

Naive CD8 cells were CD45RO-negative, positively selected for CCR7, excluding terminally differentiated effector memory CD45RA+ cells. There are 17 residues in the CDR3. Germline V gives CDR1 WSHSY, CDR2 SAAADI. Trimming removed 0 bases from V and 8 bases from J, with 22 bases in between. In the original analysis: ImmunoSEQ output held junction-only sequences without quality scores, so filtering differed. Repertoires were generated with immunoSEQ multiplex PCR, while TCRdb's copy carries only in-frame clones and drops some. V, J and clone size reflect that table, while D and trimming were determined from the DNA. Found here are some 2,100,000 clones, roughly 91% of them singletons; the top ten hold under 2%.

This chain uses TRBV10-2 with TRBJ1-2; D uncertain. The receptor's source is a man between 18 and 29 years old in good health. Some clones in this sample may be carry-over from other donors' samples. The specimen sequenced was naive CD8+ T cells from PBMCs. CDR3 bases: TGCGCCAGCAGTGAGTCATACTGGGTTGAGGGCCCCGGGGGCTACACCTTC. Its protein product is CASSESYWVEGPGGYTF.